This record concerns one T cell receptor beta chain sequence. Its antigen is currently unknown. These data are taken from a study of PD-1 blockade in classical Hodgkin lymphoma. Overall study results and limits: Reports described newly diagnosed patients as having lower baseline TCR diversity than healthy donors.

This CDR3 region has 13 residues. The germline gives CDR1 MNHEY, CDR2 SMNVEV (reference sequence). V lost 6 bases, J lost 5 bases, and 13 bases lay in between. Here immunoSEQ multiplex PCR was the method, and the copy in TCRdb shows in-frame clones only, minus some. The sample records 40,000 to 45,000 clones, 65% to 80% being singletons. All trial patients relapsed after autologous stem cell transplantation. Complete response, partial response or progressive disease was recorded as best response. This receptor was identified in a human donor with classical Hodgkin lymphoma. The chain uses TRBV27 and TRBJ2-5, with D uncertain. Sequenced material: peripheral blood mononuclear cells (PBMCs), taken at baseline. The CDR3 coding sequence is TGTGCCAGCAGCCCCGGGTTTTGGGAGACCCAGTACTTC. It specifies CASSPGFWETQYF.